This TCR beta chain was sequenced for a study of OX40 agonist ivuxolimab in advanced cancers. TCRdb keeps only in-frame clones here, not all; method: immunoSEQ multiplex PCR. The sample holds about 84,000 clones; about 91% are singletons and the top ten take less than 0.2%. General study points: CD4+ and CD8+ T cells in blood underwent clonal expansion by week 6 at 0.1 to 3.0 mg/kg. Expanded clones tended on average to be more numerous among CD8+ T cells than CD4+. Partial responders receiving 0.1-3.0 mg/kg showed among the lowest clonal expansion.

Autoimmune disease history or systemic immunosuppression was exclusionary. A remark on this clone: Its target is not known.

Source: CD4+ or CD8+ T cells sorted from blood, taken in a trial of the OX40 agonist ivuxolimab. This TCR derives from an adult with an advanced solid tumor such as melanoma, head and neck, liver or kidney cancer.

CDR3: CASSQDPLYEQYF. CDR3 coding DNA: TGTGCCAGCAGCCAGGACCCCTTATACGAGCAGTACTTC. The chain combines TRBV6-6 with TRBJ2-7; D remains ambiguous. The germline V and J ends were trimmed by 6 bases and 4 bases, with 13 bases remaining between them. Germline V gene sequence: CDR1 MNHNY, CDR2 SVGAGI (reference sequence). The CDR3 is 13 amino acids.